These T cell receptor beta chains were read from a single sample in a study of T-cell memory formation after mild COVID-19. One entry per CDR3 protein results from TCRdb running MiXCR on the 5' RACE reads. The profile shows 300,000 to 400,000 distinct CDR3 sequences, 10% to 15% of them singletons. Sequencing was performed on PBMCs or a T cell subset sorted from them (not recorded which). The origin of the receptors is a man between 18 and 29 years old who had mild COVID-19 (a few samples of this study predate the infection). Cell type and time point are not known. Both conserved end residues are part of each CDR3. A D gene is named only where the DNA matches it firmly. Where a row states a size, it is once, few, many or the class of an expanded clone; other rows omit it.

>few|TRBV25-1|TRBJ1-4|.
TGTGCCAGCAGTGAATTAGACAGTAATGAAAAACTGTTTTTT
CASSELDSNEKLFF
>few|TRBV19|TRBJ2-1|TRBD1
TGTGCCAGTAGTCCAACGCGACAGGGGAGATCAGATGAGCAGTTCTTC
CASSPTRQGRSDEQFF
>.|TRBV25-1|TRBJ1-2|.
TGTGCCATCAAGACGGGCTATGGCTACACCTTC
CAIKTGYGYTF
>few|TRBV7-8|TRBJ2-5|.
TGTGCCAGCAGCGGTAGGGAGACCCAGTACTTC
CASSGRETQYF
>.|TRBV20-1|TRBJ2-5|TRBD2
TGCAGTGCCGACAGCGGGGGCACGGGGACCCAGTACTTC
CSADSGGTGTQYF
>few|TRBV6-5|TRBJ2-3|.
TGTGCCAGCAAAAGAGGGTTAGAGCAGTATTTT
CASKRGLEQYF
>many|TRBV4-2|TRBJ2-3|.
TGTGCCAGCAGCCAAGATATTGCAGGACATCACACAGATACGCAGTATTTT
CASSQDIAGHHTDTQYF
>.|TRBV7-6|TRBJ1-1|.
TGTGCCAGCAGCGTGGAGGGGTTGGACACTGAAGCTTTCTTT
CASSVEGLDTEAFF
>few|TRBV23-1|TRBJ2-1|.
TGCGCCAGCAGTCATTGGGGATGCGGGCTATACAATGAGCAGTTCTTC
CASSHWGCGLYNEQFF
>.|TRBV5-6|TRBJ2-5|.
TGTGCCAGCAGCTTTGGGGCCACCCAAGAGACCCAGTACTTC
CASSFGATQETQYF
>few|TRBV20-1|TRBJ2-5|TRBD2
TGCAGTGCCAGGCCTAGCGGGGGGGCTGTTGTGGAGACCCAGTACTTC
CSARPSGGAVVETQYF
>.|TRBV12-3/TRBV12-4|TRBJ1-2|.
TGTGCCAGCAGAGGCCAGGCGTCCGGGGACTATGGCTACACCTTC
CASRGQASGDYGYTF
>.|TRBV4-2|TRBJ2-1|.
TGTGCCAGCAGCCAAGATGGAGGTGACTACAATGAGCAGTTCTTC
CASSQDGGDYNEQFF
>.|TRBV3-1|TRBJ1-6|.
TGTGCCAGCAGCCAAGGCAGCGATAATTCACCCCTCCACTTT
CASSQGSDNSPLHF
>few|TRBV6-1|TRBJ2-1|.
TGTGCCAGCAGTCCAAGGGCTCTATCTCAGGACGAGCAGTTCTTC
CASSPRALSQDEQFF
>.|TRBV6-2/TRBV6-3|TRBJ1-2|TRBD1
TGTGCCAGCAGTTACTCGGGCCACGACAGGGATGGCTACACCTTC
CASSYSGHDRDGYTF
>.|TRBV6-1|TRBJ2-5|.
TGTGCCAGCGATGAGGCGGCCGGGGAGACCCAGTACTTC
CASDEAAGETQYF
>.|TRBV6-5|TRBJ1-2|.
TGTGCCAGCAGTTACGAGGTCAGGGAAGACTATGGCTACACCTTC
CASSYEVREDYGYTF
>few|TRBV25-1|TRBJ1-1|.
TGTGCCAGCAGTGAACAGGGAACTGAAGCTTTCTTT
CASSEQGTEAFF
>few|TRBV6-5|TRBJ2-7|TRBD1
TGTGCCAGCAGTGTGGGACAGGGCTACCGTAACGAGCAGTACTTC
CASSVGQGYRNEQYF
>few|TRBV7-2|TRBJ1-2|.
TGTGCCAGCAGCCCCATGGGGGGGAATGGCTACACCTTC
CASSPMGGNGYTF
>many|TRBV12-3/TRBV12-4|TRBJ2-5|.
TGTGCCAGCAGCTCGCTGGAGACCCAGTACTTC
CASSSLETQYF
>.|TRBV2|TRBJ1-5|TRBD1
TGTGCCAGCGAGGACAGGTTCAATCAGCCCCAGCATTTT
CASEDRFNQPQHF
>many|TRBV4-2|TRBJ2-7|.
TGTGCCAGCAGCCCAAGAGGTAACGAGCAGTACTTC
CASSPRGNEQYF
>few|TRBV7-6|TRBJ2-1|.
TGTGCCAGCAGTCCCCGATTGAAACAGTTCTTC
CASSPRLKQFF
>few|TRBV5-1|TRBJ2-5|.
TGCGCCAGCAGCTTGGAGGGGAATGGGGAGACCCAGTACTTC
CASSLEGNGETQYF
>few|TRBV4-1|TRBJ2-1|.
TGCGCCAGCAGCCAAGGGGCCGCTGGGTACGATGAGCAGTTCTTC
CASSQGAAGYDEQFF
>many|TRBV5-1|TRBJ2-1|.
TGCGCCAGCAGCTTGGCCGGGACTCCATACAATGAGCAGTTCTTC
CASSLAGTPYNEQFF
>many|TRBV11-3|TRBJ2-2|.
TGTGCCAGCAGCTTATGGGGCTCGGGCACCGGGGAGCTGTTTTTT
CASSLWGSGTGELFF
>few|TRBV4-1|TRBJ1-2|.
TGCGCCAGCAGCCAAGAACCTTTACCCAGCTATGGCTACACCTTC
CASSQEPLPSYGYTF
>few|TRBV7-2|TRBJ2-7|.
TGTGCCAGCAGCGTGGCCCCGGGCTCGAGCTTAACCTTCTACGAGCAGTACTTC
CASSVAPGSSLTFYEQYF
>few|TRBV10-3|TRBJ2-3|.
TGTGCCATCAGTGAGTCGAAGGACTACACAGATACGCAGTATTTT
CAISESKDYTDTQYF
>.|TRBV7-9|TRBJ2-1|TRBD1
TGTGCCAGCAGCTTGGGGACAGGGATCAATGAGCAGTTCTTC
CASSLGTGINEQFF
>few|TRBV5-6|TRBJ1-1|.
TGTGCCAGCAGCTGGGGTTGGCGTCCTGAAGCTTTCTTT
CASSWGWRPEAFF
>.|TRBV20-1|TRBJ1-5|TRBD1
TGCAGTGCTTCAGGACAGGGAAGTCAGCCCCAGCATTTT
CSASGQGSQPQHF
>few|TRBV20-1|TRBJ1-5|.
TGCAGCGCACAGGATCAGCCCCAGCATTTT
CSAQDQPQHF
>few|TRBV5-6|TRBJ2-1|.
TGTGCCAGCAGCTTGGGGAGGTCCTACAATGAGCAGTTCTTC
CASSLGRSYNEQFF
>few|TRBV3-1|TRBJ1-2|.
TGTGCCAGCAGCCAAGGAGGGGCTGACGGCTACACCTTC
CASSQGGADGYTF
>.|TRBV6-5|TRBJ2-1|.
TGTGCCAGCAGTCCCCTAGGGTGGCAGCCTTCCTACAATGAGCAGTTCTTC
CASSPLGWQPSYNEQFF
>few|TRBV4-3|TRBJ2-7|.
TGCGCCAGCAGCCCAGGGTTGGGGTTTTCTAACGAGCAGTACTTC
CASSPGLGFSNEQYF
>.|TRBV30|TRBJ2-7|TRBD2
TGTGCCTGGAGTGTCCCGGGACTAGAATACGAGCAGTACTTC
CAWSVPGLEYEQYF
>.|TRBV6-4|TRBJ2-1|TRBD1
TGTGCCAGCAGTGACTCGACAGGGGGAGGGCATGAGCAGTTCTTC
CASSDSTGGGHEQFF
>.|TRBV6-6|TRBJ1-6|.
TGTGCCAGCAGTCGACAGAGATATAATTCACCCCTCCACTTT
CASSRQRYNSPLHF
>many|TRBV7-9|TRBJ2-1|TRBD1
TGTGCCAGCAGCCGAGGGGGACAGGGGAGGCAGTTCTTC
CASSRGGQGRQFF
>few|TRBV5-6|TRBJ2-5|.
TGTGCCAGCAGCTTGCCCCCGGCGGAGACCCAGTACTTC
CASSLPPAETQYF
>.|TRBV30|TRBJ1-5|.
TGTGCCTGGAGTGTAGTCGGTAGGGGCAATCAGCCCCAGCATTTT
CAWSVVGRGNQPQHF
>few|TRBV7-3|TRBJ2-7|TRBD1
TGTGCCAGCAGCTTAACAGGGACAGGGTCAGAAGAGCAGTACTTC
CASSLTGTGSEEQYF
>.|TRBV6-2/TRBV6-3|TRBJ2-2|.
TGTGCCAGCAGTTGGGTGACGACAGCCAACACCGGGGAGCTGTTTTTT
CASSWVTTANTGELFF
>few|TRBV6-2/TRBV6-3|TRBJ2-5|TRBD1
TGTGCCAGCAGTGCTCAGGGGGCCCAAGAGACCCAGTACTTC
CASSAQGAQETQYF
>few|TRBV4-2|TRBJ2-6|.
TGTGCCAGCAGCCAAGTTCTGGGGGGCGCCTCATCCAACGTCCTGACTTTC
CASSQVLGGASSNVLTF
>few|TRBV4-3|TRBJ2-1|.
TGCGCCAGCAGCCAACCCGGAATATACAATGAGCAGTTCTTC
CASSQPGIYNEQFF
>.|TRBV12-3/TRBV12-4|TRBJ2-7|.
TGTGCCAGCAGTTGGACACCCTACGAGCAGTACTTC
CASSWTPYEQYF
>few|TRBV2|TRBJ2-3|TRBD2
TGTGCCAGCAGCCGCCGGGAGCGGGGGACCCTCCCAGATACGCAGTATTTT
CASSRRERGTLPDTQYF